By proportion, the clone carrying this T cell receptor beta chain is medium-sized. Its antigen is not identified. Trimming took off 7 bases at V and 8 bases at J, with 20 bases between the two ends. Germline CDR1 reads MDHEN; CDR2 reads SYDVKM. The length of the CDR3 is 14 residues. The data are from a study of metastatic and nonmetastatic thyroid tumors. Whole-study findings and limits: TCR beta diversity was reportedly significantly higher in malignant thyroid tumors than benign nodules, in blood and tumor.

TCRdb redid the clone calls on the PCR reads using MiXCR. Among 15,000 or so clones listed, 15% to 18% were seen once. Thyroid surgery was performed in patients who had received no treatment beforehand. The material sequenced was blood. This sequence was found in a female donor with papillary thyroid cancer or a benign thyroid nodule (not recorded which). Some clones in this sample may be carry-over from other donors' samples. V is TRBV28 and J is TRBJ1-2; D possibly corresponds to TRBD1 (5 bases). CDR3 in DNA: TGTGCCAGCATCCCGGCCGGGACTCCGAGGGGCTACACCTTC. This codes for CASIPAGTPRGYTF.